One and the same sample provided the 27 T cell receptor beta chains below, sequenced in a study of blood T cell repertoires in COVID-19. Data came from immunoSEQ multiplex PCR; TCRdb stores just in-frame clones and leaves some out. This table holds a few hundred thousand clones, around 85% found once. Sequencing used peripheral blood. These receptors were taken from a woman aged 18-30 years with acute or convalescent COVID-19.

The V call is TRBV3-1 (or the pseudogene TRBV3-2), the J call TRBJ2-5; 7 positions agree with TRBD1. The CDR3 loop spans 13 amino acids. Trimming took 4 bases from V and 4 from J; bases not matched to a gene: 3. Germline-derived CDR1 and CDR2 are LGHDT and YNNKEL (reference sequence). The CDR3 here is CASSRRDRETQYF. As DNA, the CDR3 is TGTGCCAGCAGCCGCCGGGACAGAGAGACCCAGTACTTC.

The rearrangement links TRBV4-1 to TRBJ1-1; D ambiguous. Trimming removed 0 bases at V and 0 bases at J, with 11 bases between. Germline V lookup: CDR1 MGHRA, CDR2 YSYEKL. The CDR3 length is 16 residues. The CDR3 here is CASSQEGGSLNTEAFF. DNA of the CDR3: TGCGCCAGCAGCCAAGAAGGAGGGTCCCTGAACACTGAAGCTTTCTTT.

The chain combines TRBV6-5 with TRBJ1-5; D is unresolved. V was clipped by 2 bases and J by 0 bases, with 8 bases between them. CDR1 is MNHEY, CDR2 SVGAGI, per germline. The CDR3 has 15 residues. CDR3 nucleotides: TGTGCCAGCAGTTACGGGCCCTATAGCAATCAGCCCCAGCATTTT. Protein product: CASSYGPYSNQPQHF.

The chain has TRBV29-1 and TRBJ2-2; 7 nucleotides agree with TRBD2. Germline V gene data show CDR1 as SQVTM and CDR2 as ANQGSEA. The J segment lost 6 bases and the V segment lost 6 bases, leaving 13 bases of the junction unmatched. The CDR3 has 15 amino acids. CDR3 DNA sequence: TGCAGCGTGCCCCCAGCGGCGGGAGCCCCCGGGGAGCTGTTTTTT. Residues: CSVPPAAGAPGELFF.

The chain uses TRBV5-6 and TRBJ2-1, with D possibly being TRBD1 (6 bases). Trimming stripped 0 bases from V and 3 bases from J, with 16 bases between. Germline V gene data show CDR1 as SGHDT and CDR2 as YYEEEE. This CDR3 contains 17 residues. CDR3 bases: TGTGCCAGCAGCTTGGCCTTGCTGGACAGAGACTACAATGAGCAGTTCTTC. Protein product: CASSLALLDRDYNEQFF.

This rearrangement joins TRBV18 to TRBJ1-3; D gene uncertain. Trimming removed 3 bases at V and 2 bases at J, with 11 bases between. The germline gives CDR1 KGHSH, CDR2 LQKENI. The CDR3 is 15 residues long. CDR3 sequence (DNA): TGTGCCAGCTCACCCGGTGTACTCCCTGGAAACACCATATATTTT. It yields the protein CASSPGVLPGNTIYF.

The chain links TRBV27 to TRBJ2-5, with D tentatively TRBD2 (6 bases). Trimming removed 8 bases from V and 2 bases from J, with 15 bases in between. Germline loops: CDR1 MNHEY, CDR2 SMNVEV (reference sequence). This CDR3 has 14 residues. CDR3 nucleotide sequence: TGTGCCAGCCATAATATAGCGGTTCAAGAGACCCAGTACTTC. Its protein is CASHNIAVQETQYF.

V gene TRBV9 combines with J gene TRBJ2-7; TRBD1 agrees at 7 bases. Germline CDR1 and CDR2: SGDLS and YYNGEE. Unmatched junction bases numbered 6, after V lost 4 bases and J lost 5 bases. The length of the CDR3 is 13 residues. The CDR3 coding sequence is TGTGCCAGCAGCCGACAGGGTTCGAACGAGCAGTACTTC. Translation gives CASSRQGSNEQYF. Complete variable domain (other parts from reference TRBV9 and TRBJ2-7): DSGVTQTPKHLITATGQRVTLRCSPRSGDLSVYWYQQSLDQGLQFLIQYYNGEERAKGNILERFSAQQFPDLHSELNLSSLELGDSALYFCASSRQGSNEQYFGPGTRLTVT.

The gene calls are TRBV19 and TRBJ1-4, with D perhaps TRBD1 (6 bases). The CDR3 consists of 14 residues. The V end lost 8 bases, the J end lost 4 bases, and 14 bases lay between the germline ends. The germline gives CDR1 LNHDA, CDR2 SQIVND (reference sequence). CDR3 in amino acids: CASHPTGFNEKLFF. The CDR3 DNA follows: TGTGCCAGTCACCCCACAGGGTTTAATGAAAAACTGTTTTTT. The full variable domain, with the rest looked up from reference TRBV19 and TRBJ1-4, is DGGITQSPKYLFRKEGQNVTLSCEQNLNHDAMYWYRQDPGQGLRLIYYSQIVNDFQKGDIAEGYSVSREKKESFPLTVTSAQKNPTAFYLCASHPTGFNEKLFFGSGTQLSVL.

V is TRBV30 and J is TRBJ2-1; D is undetermined. The germline gives CDR1 GTSNPN, CDR2 SVGIG (reference sequence). V lost 1 base to trimming and J lost 1 base, with 14 bases between them. The CDR3 has 16 residues. CDR3: CAWSGRSVRSYNEQFF. For the CDR3, the DNA is TGTGCCTGGAGTGGTAGAAGTGTAAGATCCTACAATGAGCAGTTCTTC.

The CDR3, as DNA: TGTGCCAGCAGGGCAGATGATATCTATGGCTACACCTTC. Protein sequence: CASRADDIYGYTF. The chain uses TRBV6-5 and TRBJ1-2; unclear D gene. The germline CDR1 and CDR2 sequences are MNHEY and SVGAGI. The length of the CDR3 is 13 residues. V lost 6 bases and J 4 bases, leaving 12 bases between the germline ends.

This chain links TRBV30 with TRBJ2-7; a weak D match, TRBD1 (6 bases). Between the trimmed V and J ends, which lost 3 bases and 5 bases, there was a span of 14 bases. The CDR3 is 13 amino acids. The germline V gene encodes CDR1 GTSNPN and CDR2 SVGIG (reference sequence). In DNA form, the CDR3 reads TGTGCCTGGAGGGAACAGGGCCCAAACGAGCAGTACTTC. Protein sequence: CAWREQGPNEQYF.

V is TRBV28 and J is TRBJ1-6; 7 bases line up with TRBD1. Germline lookup yields CDR1 MDHEN and CDR2 SYDVKM. J gave up 5 bases and V 5 bases, and 6 bases lay outside the gene matches. This CDR3 is built from 15 residues. The CDR3 here is CASSAGTADNSPLHF. The CDR3 DNA reads as TGTGCCAGCAGTGCCGGGACAGCAGATAATTCACCCCTCCACTTT.

The V call is TRBV19, the J call TRBJ1-3; 8 bases are a match to TRBD1. Losses at the gene ends were 7 bases for V and 0 bases for J; bases not matched to a gene: 8. The CDR3 runs to 16 residues. Germline loops: CDR1 LNHDA, CDR2 SQIVND (reference sequence). In DNA form, the CDR3 reads TGTGCCAGTACCTACAGGGGGGAAAGCTCTGGAAACACCATATATTTT. Amino acids: CASTYRGESSGNTIYF.

The chain combines TRBV10-1 with TRBJ2-1, with D tentatively TRBD1 (6 bases). The CDR3 is 18 amino acids. The V and J ends lost 5 bases and 1 base respectively, with 21 bases between them. CDR1 is WNHNN and CDR2 is SYGVQD in the germline V gene (reference sequence). CDR3 nucleotides: TGCGCCAGCAGTTCCGCCTCACAGGGACAAGGTTCCTACAATGAGCAGTTCTTC. Protein: CASSSASQGQGSYNEQFF.

The CDR3 nucleotides read TGTGCCAGCATGACAGGGGGCCTAAGGACCCAGTACTTC. It encodes CASMTGGLRTQYF. This chain joins TRBV12-3 or TRBV12-4 and TRBJ2-5, with 10 bases that match TRBD1. V shed 7 bases, J shed 7 bases, and the junction held 6 bases outside the gene matches. The CDR3 is 13 residues long.

The V call is TRBV7-3, the J call TRBJ2-1; 14 bases map to TRBD2. Per germline, CDR1 SGHTA and CDR2 FQGTGA. This CDR3 is 17 amino acids long. V shed 2 bases and J 7 bases; nucleotides not matched to a gene: 7. In DNA, the CDR3 is TGTGCCAGCAGCTTAGGTCGACTAGCGGGGGGGCTAAATGAGCAGTTCTTC. Translating it yields CASSLGRLAGGLNEQFF.

The chain uses TRBV28 and TRBJ2-5; TRBD2 is a possible D gene (5 bases). Trimming left V 6 bases short and J 2 bases short, with 16 bases between. This CDR3 has 15 residues. Per germline, CDR1 MDHEN and CDR2 SYDVKM. The CDR3 DNA reads as TGTGCCAGCAGACCCACGGGGAGTATGCAAGAGACCCAGTACTTC. Translation: CASRPTGSMQETQYF.

The V gene is TRBV7-8, the J gene TRBJ2-5; the D gene is possibly TRBD1 (5 bases). The V and J ends lost 4 bases and 2 bases respectively, with 20 bases between them. The CDR3 consists of 17 residues. Germline V gene sequence: CDR1 SGHVS, CDR2 FQNEAQ. The chain's CDR3 is CASSSKIKTVTQETQYF. For the CDR3, the DNA is TGTGCCAGCAGCTCAAAAATCAAGACAGTGACTCAAGAGACCCAGTACTTC.

The chain recombines TRBV2 with TRBJ1-2; D may be TRBD1 (6 bases). Germline V CDR1 and CDR2: SNHLY, FYNNEI. The CDR3 covers 12 residues. Trimming shortened V by 6 bases and J by 4 bases, and 9 bases separated the two germline ends. The CDR3 sequence is CASSGQRYGYTF. The CDR3 bases are TGTGCCAGCAGCGGACAGCGCTATGGCTACACCTTC.

J is TRBJ2-5 and V is TRBV10-3; no clear D. V was pared by 0 bases and J by 4 bases, with 3 bases between. Germline V gene lookup returns CDR1 ENHRY and CDR2 SYGVKD. The CDR3 runs to 12 residues. The CDR3 here is CAISESRETQYF. CDR3 DNA: TGTGCCATCAGTGAGTCGAGAGAGACCCAGTACTTC.

This clone was recorded once. V usage is TRBV5-1 and J usage is TRBJ1-1; D perhaps matches TRBD1 (5 bases). V was cut by 1 base and J by 7 bases, with 11 bases left in between. The germline gives CDR1 SGHRS, CDR2 YFSETQ. This CDR3 is 13 amino acids long. In DNA form, the CDR3 reads TGCGCCAGCAGCTTGACCACAGGCGATGAAGCTTTCTTT. Its translation: CASSLTTGDEAFF.

The chain carries TRBV7-2 and TRBJ1-2; D gene unclear. V was clipped by 2 bases and J by 3 bases, with 7 bases between them. Germline loops: CDR1 SGHTA, CDR2 FQGNSA. This CDR3 contains 13 residues. Here the CDR3 reads CASSLSTYYGYTF. The CDR3 bases are TGTGCCAGCAGCTTATCCACTTACTATGGCTACACCTTC.

This clone occurred once. V is TRBV5-5 and J is TRBJ1-2, with D possibly matching TRBD1 (5 bases). The CDR3 consists of 14 residues. V lost 2 bases to trimming and J lost 3 bases, with 11 bases between them. The V gene's germline CDR1 is SGHKS and CDR2 YYEKEE (reference sequence). The CDR3 bases are TGTGCCAGCAGCTTCAGGGTCTTCGACTATGGCTACACCTTC. Translating gives CASSFRVFDYGYTF.

This chain links TRBV27 with TRBJ1-5, with 7 nucleotides matching TRBD1. The trim removed 6 bases at V and 5 bases at J, leaving 4 bases unmatched. This CDR3 is 13 amino acids long. The germline V gene has CDR1 MNHEY and CDR2 SMNVEV (reference sequence). The chain's CDR3 is CASSLTGDQPQHF. CDR3 sequence (DNA): TGTGCCAGCAGCCTTACAGGGGATCAGCCCCAGCATTTT.

Notes on this clone: Other DNA sequences in the sample encode the same CDR3. This chain connects TRBV28 to TRBJ2-2; possibly TRBD1 for D (6 bases). The germline V and J ends were trimmed by 3 bases and 4 bases, with 9 bases remaining between them. The length of the CDR3 is 14 residues. Germline CDR1 is MDHEN and CDR2 is SYDVKM. The CDR3 coding sequence is TGTGCCAGCAGTTTCCTGACAGGCACCGGGGAGCTGTTTTTT. Translating gives CASSFLTGTGELFF. Supplemented by reference TRBV28 and TRBJ2-2, the full variable domain reads DVKVTQSSRYLVKRTGEKVFLECVQDMDHENMFWYRQDPGLGLRLIYFSYDVKMKEKGDIPEGYSVSREKKERFSLILESASTNQTSMYLCASSFLTGTGELFFGEGSRLTVL.

This rearrangement joins TRBV19 to TRBJ1-1, with a weak D call TRBD1 (5 bases). With 5 bases removed from V and 8 bases from J, the gap between germline ends came to 18 bases. This CDR3 has 14 amino acids. The germline gives CDR1 LNHDA, CDR2 SQIVND (reference sequence). In DNA, the CDR3 is TGTGCCAGTAGTGCCAGACAGTCTCCAGTAGAAGCTTTCTTT. Residues: CASSARQSPVEAFF.